Reported below is one T cell receptor beta chain. The sample is drawn from a study of blood T cell repertoires in COVID-19. For the study at large: Material from acute and convalescent COVID-19 was sourced from the United States, Italy and Spain.

Using immunoSEQ multiplex PCR, the repertoire was profiled, and TCRdb retains in-frame clones only, with some absent. The data contain about 160,000 clones, 85% of them seen just once; the ten biggest clones take up about 3.5%. This CDR3 is 11 amino acids long. Germline loops: CDR1 DFQATT, CDR2 SNEGSKA (reference sequence). V shed 4 bases and J shed 10 bases, with 11 bases lying between them. This receptor was identified in a human donor with acute or convalescent COVID-19. The donor label of this sample is uncertain. The chain is built from TRBV20-1 and TRBJ2-1; D remains ambiguous. The sample consisted of peripheral blood. The CDR3 DNA follows: TGCAGTGCTAAGTGGGCAGGCGAGCAGTTCTTC. Its protein product is CSAKWAGEQFF.